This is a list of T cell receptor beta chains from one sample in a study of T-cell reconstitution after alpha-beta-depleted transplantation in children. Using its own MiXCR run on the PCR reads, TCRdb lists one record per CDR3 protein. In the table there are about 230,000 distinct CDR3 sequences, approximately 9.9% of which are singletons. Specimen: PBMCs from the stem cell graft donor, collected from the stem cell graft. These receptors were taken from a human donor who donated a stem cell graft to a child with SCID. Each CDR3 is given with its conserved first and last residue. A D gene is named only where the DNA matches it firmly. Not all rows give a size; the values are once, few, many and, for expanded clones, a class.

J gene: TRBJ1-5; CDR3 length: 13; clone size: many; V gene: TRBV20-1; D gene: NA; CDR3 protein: CSAAEGGYQPQHF; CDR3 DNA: TGCAGTGCCGCTGAGGGGGGATATCAGCCCCAGCATTTT
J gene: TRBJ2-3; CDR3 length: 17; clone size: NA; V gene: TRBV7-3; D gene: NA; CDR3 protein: CASSPRGPGAPTDTQYF; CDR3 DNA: TGTGCCAGCAGCCCACGCGGTCCGGGGGCCCCCACAGATACGCAGTATTTT
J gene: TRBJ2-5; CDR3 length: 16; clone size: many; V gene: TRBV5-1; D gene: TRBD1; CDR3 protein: CASSLPGQPNQETQYF; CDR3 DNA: TGCGCCAGCAGCTTGCCGGGACAGCCAAATCAAGAGACCCAGTACTTC
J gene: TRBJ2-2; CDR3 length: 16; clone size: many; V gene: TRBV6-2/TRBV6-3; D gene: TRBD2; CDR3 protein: CASSPTGGASHGELFF; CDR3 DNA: TGTGCCAGCAGCCCAACCGGGGGGGCCTCTCACGGGGAGCTGTTTTTT
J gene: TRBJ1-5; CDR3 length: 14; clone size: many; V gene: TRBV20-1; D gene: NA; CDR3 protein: CSARDRRTGQPQHF; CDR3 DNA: TGCAGTGCTAGGGACCGACGGACTGGTCAGCCCCAGCATTTT
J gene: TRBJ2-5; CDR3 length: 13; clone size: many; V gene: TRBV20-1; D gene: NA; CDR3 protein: CSAKRRTLETQYF; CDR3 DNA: TGCAGTGCGAAGAGACGGACTCTGGAGACCCAGTACTTC
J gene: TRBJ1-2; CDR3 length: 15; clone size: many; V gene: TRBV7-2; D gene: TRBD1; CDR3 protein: CASSLGLQGAYGYTF; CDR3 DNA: TGTGCCAGCAGCCTAGGACTACAGGGGGCCTATGGCTACACCTTC
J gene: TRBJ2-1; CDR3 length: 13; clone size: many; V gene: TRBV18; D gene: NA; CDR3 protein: CASSPGGMGEQFF; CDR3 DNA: TGTGCCAGCTCACCAGGGGGGATGGGTGAGCAGTTCTTC
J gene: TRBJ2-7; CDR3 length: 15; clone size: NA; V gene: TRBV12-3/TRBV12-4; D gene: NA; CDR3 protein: CASSLQTWSIDEQYF; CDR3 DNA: TGTGCCAGCAGTTTACAGACATGGTCAATTGACGAGCAGTACTTC
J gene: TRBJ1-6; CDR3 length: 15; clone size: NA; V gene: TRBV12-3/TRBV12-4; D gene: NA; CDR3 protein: CASSLAQGSGSPLHF; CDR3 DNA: TGTGCCAGCAGTTTAGCGCAGGGGTCGGGTTCACCCCTCCACTTT
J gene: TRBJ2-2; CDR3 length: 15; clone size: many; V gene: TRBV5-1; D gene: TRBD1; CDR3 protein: CASNFRTGIEGELFF; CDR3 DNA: TGCGCCAGCAATTTCCGGACAGGGATCGAAGGGGAGCTGTTTTTT
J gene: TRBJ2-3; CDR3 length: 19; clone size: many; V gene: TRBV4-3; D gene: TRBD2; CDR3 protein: CASSQLTPTTGTSSDTQYF; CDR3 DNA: TGCGCCAGCAGCCAGCTGACCCCGACGACCGGGACTAGCTCAGATACGCAGTATTTT
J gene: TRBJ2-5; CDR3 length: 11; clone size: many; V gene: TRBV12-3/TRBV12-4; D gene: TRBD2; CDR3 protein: CASSTPGLVDF; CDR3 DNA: TGTGCCAGCAGTACGCCGGGACTAGTAGACTTC
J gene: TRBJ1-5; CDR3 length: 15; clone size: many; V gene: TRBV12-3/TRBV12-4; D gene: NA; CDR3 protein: CASSPGHNSNQPQHF; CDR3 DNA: TGTGCCAGCAGCCCGGGACACAATAGCAATCAGCCCCAGCATTTT
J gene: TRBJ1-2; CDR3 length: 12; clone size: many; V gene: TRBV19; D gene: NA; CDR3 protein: CASSMRNYGYTF; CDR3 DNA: TGTGCCAGTAGTATGAGGAACTATGGCTACACCTTC
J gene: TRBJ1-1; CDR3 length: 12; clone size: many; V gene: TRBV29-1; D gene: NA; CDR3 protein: CSVEEGETEAFF; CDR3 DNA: TGCAGCGTTGAGGAGGGAGAGACTGAAGCTTTCTTT